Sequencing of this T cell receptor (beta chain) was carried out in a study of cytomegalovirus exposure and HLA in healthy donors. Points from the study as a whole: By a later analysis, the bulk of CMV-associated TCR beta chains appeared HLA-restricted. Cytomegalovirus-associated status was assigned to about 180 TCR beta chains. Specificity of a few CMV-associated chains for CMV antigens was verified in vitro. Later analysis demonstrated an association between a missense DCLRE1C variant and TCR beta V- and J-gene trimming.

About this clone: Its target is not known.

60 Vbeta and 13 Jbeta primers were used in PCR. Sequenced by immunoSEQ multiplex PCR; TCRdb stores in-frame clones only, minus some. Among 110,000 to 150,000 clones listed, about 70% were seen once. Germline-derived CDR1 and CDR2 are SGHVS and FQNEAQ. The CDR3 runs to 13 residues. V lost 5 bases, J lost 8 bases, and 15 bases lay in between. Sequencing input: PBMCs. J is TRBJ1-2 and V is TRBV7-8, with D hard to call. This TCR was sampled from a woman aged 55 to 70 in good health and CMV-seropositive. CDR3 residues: CASSLGSEYGYTF. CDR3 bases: TGTGCCAGCAGCCTGGGGAGTGAGTACGGCTACACCTTC.